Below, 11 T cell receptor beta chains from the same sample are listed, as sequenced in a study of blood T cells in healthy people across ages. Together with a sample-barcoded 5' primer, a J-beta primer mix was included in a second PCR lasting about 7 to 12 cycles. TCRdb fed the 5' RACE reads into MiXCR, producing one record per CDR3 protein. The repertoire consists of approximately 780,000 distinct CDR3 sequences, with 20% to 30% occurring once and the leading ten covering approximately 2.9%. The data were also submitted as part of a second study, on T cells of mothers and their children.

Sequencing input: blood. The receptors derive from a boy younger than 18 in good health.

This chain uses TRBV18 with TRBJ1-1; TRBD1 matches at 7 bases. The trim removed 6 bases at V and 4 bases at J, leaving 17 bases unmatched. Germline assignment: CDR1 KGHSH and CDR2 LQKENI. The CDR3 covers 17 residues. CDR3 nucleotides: TGTGCCAGCTCCCCGACAGGGTATTATATCGGTGGCACTGAAGCTTTCTTT. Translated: CASSPTGYYIGGTEAFF.

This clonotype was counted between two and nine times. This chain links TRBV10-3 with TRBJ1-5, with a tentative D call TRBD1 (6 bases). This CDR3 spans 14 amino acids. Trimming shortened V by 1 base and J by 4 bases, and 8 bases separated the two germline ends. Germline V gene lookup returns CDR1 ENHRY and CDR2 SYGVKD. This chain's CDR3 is CAISEWQGNQPQHF. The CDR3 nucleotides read TGTGCCATCAGTGAGTGGCAGGGGAATCAGCCCCAGCATTTT.

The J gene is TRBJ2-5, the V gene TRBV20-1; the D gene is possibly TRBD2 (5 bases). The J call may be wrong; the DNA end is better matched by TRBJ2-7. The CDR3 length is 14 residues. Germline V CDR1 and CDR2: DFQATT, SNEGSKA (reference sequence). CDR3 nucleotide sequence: TGCAGTGCTAGAGCTTTGGGGAGCTCCTACGAGCAGTACTTC. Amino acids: CSARALGSSYEQYF.

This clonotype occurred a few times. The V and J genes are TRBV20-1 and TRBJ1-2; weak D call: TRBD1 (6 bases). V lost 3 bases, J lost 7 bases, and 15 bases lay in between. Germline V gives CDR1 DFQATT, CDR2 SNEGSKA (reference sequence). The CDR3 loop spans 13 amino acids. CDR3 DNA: TGCAGTGCTAGGTTCTCACAGGGCGCTGGCTACACCTTC. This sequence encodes CSARFSQGAGYTF.

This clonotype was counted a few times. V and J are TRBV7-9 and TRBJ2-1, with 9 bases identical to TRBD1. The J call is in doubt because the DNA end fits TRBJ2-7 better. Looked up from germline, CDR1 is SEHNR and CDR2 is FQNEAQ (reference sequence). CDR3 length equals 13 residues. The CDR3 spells CASSPQGAGEQYF. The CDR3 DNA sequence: TGTGCCAGCAGCCCACAGGGGGCTGGCGAGCAGTACTTC.

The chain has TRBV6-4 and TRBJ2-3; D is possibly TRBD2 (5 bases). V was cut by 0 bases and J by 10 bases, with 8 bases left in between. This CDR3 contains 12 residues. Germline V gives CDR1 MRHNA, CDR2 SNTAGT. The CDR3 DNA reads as TGTGCCAGCAGTGACTCGGGGAGAGCGCAGTATTTT. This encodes CASSDSGRAQYF.

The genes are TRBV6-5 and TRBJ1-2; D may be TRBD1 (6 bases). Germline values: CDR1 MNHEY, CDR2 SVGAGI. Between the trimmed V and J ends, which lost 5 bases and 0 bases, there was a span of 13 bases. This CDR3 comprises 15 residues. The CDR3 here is CASSGTSEANYGYTF. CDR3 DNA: TGTGCCAGCAGTGGGACATCTGAAGCTAACTATGGCTACACCTTC.

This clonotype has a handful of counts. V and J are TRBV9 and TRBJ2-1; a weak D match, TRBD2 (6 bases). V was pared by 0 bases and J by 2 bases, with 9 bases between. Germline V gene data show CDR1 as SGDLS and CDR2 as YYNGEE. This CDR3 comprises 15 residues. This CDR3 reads CASSVDGGPYNEQFF. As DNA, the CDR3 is TGTGCCAGCAGCGTAGACGGGGGTCCCTACAATGAGCAGTTCTTC.

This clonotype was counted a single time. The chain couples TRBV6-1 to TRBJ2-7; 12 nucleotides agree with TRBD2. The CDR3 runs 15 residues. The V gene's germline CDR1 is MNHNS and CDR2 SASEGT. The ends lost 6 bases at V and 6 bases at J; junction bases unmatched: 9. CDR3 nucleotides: TGTGCCAGCAGGACTTCACGACTAGCGGGGGTCGAGCAGTACTTC. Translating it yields CASRTSRLAGVEQYF.

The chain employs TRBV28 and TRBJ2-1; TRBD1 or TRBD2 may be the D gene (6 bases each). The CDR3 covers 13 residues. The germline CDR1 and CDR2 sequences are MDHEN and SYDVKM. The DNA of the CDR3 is TGTGCGGTGGTAGAGGGGGGCCCCAATGAGCAGTTCTTC. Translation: CAVVEGGPNEQFF.

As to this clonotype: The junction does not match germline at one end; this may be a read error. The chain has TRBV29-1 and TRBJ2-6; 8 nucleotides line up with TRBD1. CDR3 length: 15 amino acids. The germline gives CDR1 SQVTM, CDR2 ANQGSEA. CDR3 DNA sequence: TGCAGCGTTGAAGATCAGGGGGCTGGGGCCAACGTCCCGACTTTC. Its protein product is CSVEDQGAGANVPTF.